This T cell receptor beta chain was found in a study of patients and donors after allogeneic stem cell transplantation. The CDR3 loop spans 12 amino acids. Germline CDR1 and CDR2: MNHEY and SVGEGT. The V end was cut by 4 bases, the J end by 4 bases, with 6 bases between. This clonotype was recorded many times. One entry per CDR3 protein results from TCRdb running MiXCR on the RT-PCR reads. Here the sample spans around 82,000 distinct CDR3 sequences, approximately 5% being singletons. The sequencing input was blood, either unsorted or a sorted T cell fraction (not recorded which). This clonotype originated in a human donor who was either an allogeneic HSCT recipient or a stem cell or donor lymphocyte infusion donor (not recorded which). It is not recorded whose cells these are; they may come from a transplant donor. This chain connects TRBV6-2 or TRBV6-3 to TRBJ2-3; D gene ambiguous. CDR3 region: CASSSYADTQYF. The CDR3 nucleotides read TGTGCCAGCAGTTCTTATGCAGATACGCAGTATTTT.